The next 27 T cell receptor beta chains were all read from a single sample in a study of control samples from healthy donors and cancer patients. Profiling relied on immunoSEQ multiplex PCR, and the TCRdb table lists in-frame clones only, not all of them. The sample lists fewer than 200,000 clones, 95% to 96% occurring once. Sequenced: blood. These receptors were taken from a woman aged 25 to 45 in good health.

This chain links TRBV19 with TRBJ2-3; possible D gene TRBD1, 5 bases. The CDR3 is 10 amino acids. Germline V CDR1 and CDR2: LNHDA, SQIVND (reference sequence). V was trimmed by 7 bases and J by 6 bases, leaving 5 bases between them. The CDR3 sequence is CASTGDTQYF. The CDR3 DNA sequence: TGTGCCAGTACAGGGGATACGCAGTATTTT.

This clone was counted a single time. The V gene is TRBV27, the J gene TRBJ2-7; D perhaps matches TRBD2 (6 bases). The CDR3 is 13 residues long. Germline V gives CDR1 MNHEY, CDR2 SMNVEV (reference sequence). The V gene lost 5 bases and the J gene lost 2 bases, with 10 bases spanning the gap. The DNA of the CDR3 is TGTGCCAGCAGTGCGGGATCCACCTACGAGCAGTACTTC. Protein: CASSAGSTYEQYF.

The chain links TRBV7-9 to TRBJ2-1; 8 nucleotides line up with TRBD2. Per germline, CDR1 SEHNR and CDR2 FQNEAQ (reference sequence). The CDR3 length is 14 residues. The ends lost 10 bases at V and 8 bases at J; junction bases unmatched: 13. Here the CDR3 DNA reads TGTGCCATCAAGACTAGCGTACTTAGCCATGAGCAGTTCTTC. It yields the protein CAIKTSVLSHEQFF.

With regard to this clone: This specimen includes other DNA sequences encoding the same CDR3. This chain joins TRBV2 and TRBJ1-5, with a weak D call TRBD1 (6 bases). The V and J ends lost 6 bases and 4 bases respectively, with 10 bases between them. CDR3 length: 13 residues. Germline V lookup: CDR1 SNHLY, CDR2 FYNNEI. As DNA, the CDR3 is TGTGCCAGCAGACAGGGACTTAATCAGCCCCAGCATTTT. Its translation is CASRQGLNQPQHF.

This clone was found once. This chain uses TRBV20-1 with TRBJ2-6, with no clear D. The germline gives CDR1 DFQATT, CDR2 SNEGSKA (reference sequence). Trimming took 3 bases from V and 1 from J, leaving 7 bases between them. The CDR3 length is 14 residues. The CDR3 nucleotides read TGCAGTGCTAGTATGGATTCTGGGGCCAACGTCCTGACTTTC. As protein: CSASMDSGANVLTF.

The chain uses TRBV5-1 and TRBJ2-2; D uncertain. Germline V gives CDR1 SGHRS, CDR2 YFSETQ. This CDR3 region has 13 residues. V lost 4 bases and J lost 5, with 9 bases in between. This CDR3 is CASSSTRTGELFF. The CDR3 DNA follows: TGCGCCAGCAGCAGTACAAGGACCGGGGAGCTGTTTTTT.

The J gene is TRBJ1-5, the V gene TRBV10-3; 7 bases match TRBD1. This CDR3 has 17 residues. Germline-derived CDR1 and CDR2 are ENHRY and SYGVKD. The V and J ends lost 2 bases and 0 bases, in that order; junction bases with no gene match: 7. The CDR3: CAISENRQGPSNQPQHF. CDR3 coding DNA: TGTGCCATCAGTGAGAACCGACAGGGCCCTAGCAATCAGCCCCAGCATTTT.

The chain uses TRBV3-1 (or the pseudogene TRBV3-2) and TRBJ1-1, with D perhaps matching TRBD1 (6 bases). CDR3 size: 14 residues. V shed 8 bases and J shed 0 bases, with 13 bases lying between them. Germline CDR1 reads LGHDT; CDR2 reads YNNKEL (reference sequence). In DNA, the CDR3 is TGTGCCAGCCAGGGGTTAACGATGAACACTGAAGCTTTCTTT. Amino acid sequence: CASQGLTMNTEAFF.

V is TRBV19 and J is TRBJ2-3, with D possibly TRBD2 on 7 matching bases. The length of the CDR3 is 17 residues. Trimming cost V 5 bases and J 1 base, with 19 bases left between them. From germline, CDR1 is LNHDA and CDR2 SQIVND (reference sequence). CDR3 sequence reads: CASSVTWGLAGTDTQYF. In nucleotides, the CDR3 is TGTGCCAGTAGTGTGACTTGGGGGCTAGCGGGCACAGATACGCAGTATTTT.

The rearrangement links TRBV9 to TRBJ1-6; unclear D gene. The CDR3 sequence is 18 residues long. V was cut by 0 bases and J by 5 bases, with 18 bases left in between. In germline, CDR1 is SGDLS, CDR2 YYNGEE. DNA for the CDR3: TGTGCCAGCAGCGTAGGTAAAGGGAGTCCGATTCATAATTCACCCCTCCACTTT. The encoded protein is CASSVGKGSPIHNSPLHF.

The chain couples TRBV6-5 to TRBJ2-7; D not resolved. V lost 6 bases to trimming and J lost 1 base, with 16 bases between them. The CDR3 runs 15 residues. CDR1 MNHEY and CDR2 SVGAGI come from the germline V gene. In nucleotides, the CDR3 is TGTGCCAGCAGCCACACTCTCCCACGGTCCTACGAGCAGTACTTC. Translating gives CASSHTLPRSYEQYF.

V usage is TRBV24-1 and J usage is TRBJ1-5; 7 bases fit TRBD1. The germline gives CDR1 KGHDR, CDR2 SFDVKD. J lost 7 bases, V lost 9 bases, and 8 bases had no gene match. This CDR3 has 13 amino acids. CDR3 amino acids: CATGGTVGQPQHF. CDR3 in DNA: TGTGCCACCGGGGGGACAGTGGGACAGCCCCAGCATTTT.

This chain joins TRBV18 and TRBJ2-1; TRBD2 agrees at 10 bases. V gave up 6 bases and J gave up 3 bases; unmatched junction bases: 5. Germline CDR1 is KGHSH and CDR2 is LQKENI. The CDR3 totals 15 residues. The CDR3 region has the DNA TGTGCCAGCTCGCGGCTAGCGGGGGTCTACAATGAGCAGTTCTTC. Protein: CASSRLAGVYNEQFF.

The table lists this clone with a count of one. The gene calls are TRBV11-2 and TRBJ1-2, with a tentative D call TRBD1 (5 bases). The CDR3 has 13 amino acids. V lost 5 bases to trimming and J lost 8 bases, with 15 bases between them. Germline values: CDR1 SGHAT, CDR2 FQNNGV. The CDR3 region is CASSPQGARGYTF. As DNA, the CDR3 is TGTGCCAGCAGCCCTCAAGGGGCGCGAGGCTACACCTTC.

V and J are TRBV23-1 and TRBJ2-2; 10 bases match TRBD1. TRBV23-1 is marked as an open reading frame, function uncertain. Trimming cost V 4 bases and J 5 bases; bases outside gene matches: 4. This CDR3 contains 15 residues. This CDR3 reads CASSRDRGNTGELFF. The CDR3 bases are TGCGCCAGCAGTCGGGACAGGGGTAATACCGGGGAGCTGTTTTTT.

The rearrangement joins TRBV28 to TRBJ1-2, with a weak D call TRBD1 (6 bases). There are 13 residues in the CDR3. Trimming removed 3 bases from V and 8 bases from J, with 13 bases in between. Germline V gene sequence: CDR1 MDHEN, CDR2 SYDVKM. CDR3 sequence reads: CASSFRGGRGYTF. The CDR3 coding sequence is TGTGCCAGCAGTTTTCGAGGGGGAAGAGGCTACACCTTC.

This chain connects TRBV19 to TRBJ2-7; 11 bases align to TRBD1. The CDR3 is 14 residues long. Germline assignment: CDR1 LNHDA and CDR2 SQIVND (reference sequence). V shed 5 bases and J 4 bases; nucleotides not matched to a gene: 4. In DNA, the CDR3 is TGTGCCAGTAGTCACGGGACAGGGGGTTACGAGCAGTACTTC. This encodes CASSHGTGGYEQYF.

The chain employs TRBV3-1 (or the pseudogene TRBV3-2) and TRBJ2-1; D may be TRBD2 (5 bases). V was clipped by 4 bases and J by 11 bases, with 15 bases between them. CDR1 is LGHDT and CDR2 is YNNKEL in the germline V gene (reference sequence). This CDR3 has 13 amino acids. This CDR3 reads CASSRRGVAKQFF. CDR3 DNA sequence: TGTGCCAGCAGCCGGCGAGGAGTAGCGAAGCAGTTCTTC.

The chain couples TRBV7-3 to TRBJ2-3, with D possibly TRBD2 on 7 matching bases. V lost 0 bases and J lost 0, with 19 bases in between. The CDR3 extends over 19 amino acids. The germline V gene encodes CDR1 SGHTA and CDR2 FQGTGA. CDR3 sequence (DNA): TGTGCCAGCAGCTTAACAGGGGCCGGGGGGCCAATAAGCACAGATACGCAGTATTTT. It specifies CASSLTGAGGPISTDTQYF. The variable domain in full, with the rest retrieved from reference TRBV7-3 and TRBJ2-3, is GAGVSQTPSNKVTEKGKYVELRCDPISGHTALYWYRQSLGQGPEFLIYFQGTGAADDSGLPNDRFFAVRPEGSVSTLKIQRTERGDSAVYLCASSLTGAGGPISTDTQYFGPGTRLTVL.

The CDR3 DNA is TGTGCCAGCAGTCTCAGGCTTTATAATTCACCCCTCCACTTT. Translated: CASSLRLYNSPLHF. J is TRBJ1-6 and V is TRBV6-5; no definite D call. The CDR3 is 14 amino acids. Trimming removed 5 bases from V and 4 bases from J, with 9 bases in between. Germline V lookup: CDR1 MNHEY, CDR2 SVGAGI.

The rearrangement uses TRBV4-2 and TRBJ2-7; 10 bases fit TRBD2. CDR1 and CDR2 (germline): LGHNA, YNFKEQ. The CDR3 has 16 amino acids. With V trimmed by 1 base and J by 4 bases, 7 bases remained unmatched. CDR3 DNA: TGTGCCAGCAGCCAAGGTCTAGCGGGAGACTTGTACGAGCAGTACTTC. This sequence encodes CASSQGLAGDLYEQYF.

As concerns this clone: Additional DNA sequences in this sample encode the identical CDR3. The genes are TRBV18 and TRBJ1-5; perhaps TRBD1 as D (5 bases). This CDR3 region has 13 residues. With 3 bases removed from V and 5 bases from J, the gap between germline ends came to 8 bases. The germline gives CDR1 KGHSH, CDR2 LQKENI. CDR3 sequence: CASSPGGDQPQHF. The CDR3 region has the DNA TGTGCCAGCTCACCGGGGGGGGATCAGCCCCAGCATTTT. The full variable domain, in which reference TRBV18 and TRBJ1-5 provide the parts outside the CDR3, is NAGVMQNPRHLVRRRGQEARLRCSPMKGHSHVYWYRQLPEEGLKFMVYLQKENIIDESGMPKERFSAEFPKEGPSILRIQQVVRGDSAAYFCASSPGGDQPQHFGDGTRLSIL.

CDR3: CASSHNRVDEQFF. The CDR3, as DNA: TGTGCCAGCAGCCACAACAGGGTTGATGAGCAGTTCTTC. J is TRBJ2-1 and V is TRBV3-1 (or the pseudogene TRBV3-2), with D tentatively TRBD1 (6 bases). Trimming removed 3 bases from V and 8 bases from J, with 11 bases in between. The length of the CDR3 is 13 residues. The germline V gene encodes CDR1 LGHDT and CDR2 YNNKEL (reference sequence).

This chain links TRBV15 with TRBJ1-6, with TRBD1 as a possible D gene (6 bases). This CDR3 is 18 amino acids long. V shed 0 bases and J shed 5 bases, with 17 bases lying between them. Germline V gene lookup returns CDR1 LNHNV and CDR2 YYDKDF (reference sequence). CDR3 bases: TGTGCCACCAGCAGAGATACGGGGGGGGCTGCCAATAATTCACCCCTCCACTTT. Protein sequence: CATSRDTGGAANNSPLHF.

The CDR3 loop is CASSYYGGDTQYF. The CDR3 DNA reads as TGTGCCAGCAGTTACTATGGAGGAGATACGCAGTATTTT. The chain recombines TRBV6-5 with TRBJ2-3, with D possibly being TRBD2 (5 bases). The CDR3 has 13 residues. The germline V and J ends were trimmed by 1 base and 5 bases, with 7 bases remaining between them. CDR1 MNHEY and CDR2 SVGAGI come from the germline V gene.

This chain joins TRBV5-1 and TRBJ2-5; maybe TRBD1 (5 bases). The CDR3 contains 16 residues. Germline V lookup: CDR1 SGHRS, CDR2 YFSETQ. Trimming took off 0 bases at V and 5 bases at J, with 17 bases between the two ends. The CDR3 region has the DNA TGCGCCAGCAGCTTGGAAAGGGGCGGAAGTTCGGAGACCCAGTACTTC. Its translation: CASSLERGGSSETQYF.

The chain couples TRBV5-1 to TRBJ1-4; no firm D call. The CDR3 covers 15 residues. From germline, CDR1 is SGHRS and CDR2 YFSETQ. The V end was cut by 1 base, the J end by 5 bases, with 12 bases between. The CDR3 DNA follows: TGCGCCAGCAGCTTGATATCAGGCGACAATGAAAAACTGTTTTTT. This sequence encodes CASSLISGDNEKLFF. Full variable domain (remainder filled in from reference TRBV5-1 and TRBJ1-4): KAGVTQTPRYLIKTRGQQVTLSCSPISGHRSVSWYQQTPGQGLQFLFEYFSETQRNKGNFPGRFSGRQFSNSRSEMNVSTLELGDSALYLCASSLISGDNEKLFFGSGTQLSVL.